This entry concerns a single T cell receptor beta chain. The antigen it binds to is not known. Base qualities are not provided; no much larger clone lies one nucleotide away. This entry comes from a study of PD-1 blockade in classical Hodgkin lymphoma (dated by TCRdb to the early 2020s). At the level of the whole study: Nivolumab dosing was 3 mg/kg intravenously every 2 weeks, continuing until either disease progression or unacceptable toxicity. The study used TCR beta sequencing and CyTOF to define a peripheral blood immune signature of response to PD-1 blockade in classical Hodgkin lymphoma. Here is what the overall study found, with its caveats: Lower diversity was observed in patients in whom nivolumab was started less than 1 year after ASCT, and these patients were excluded from later analyses so that confounding by immune reconstitution would be avoided. The study was restricted to a single clinical trial cohort, and the causes of repertoire differences, possibly disease activity or prior therapy, were left undefined. Trial patients with a complete response had baseline diversity similar to that of newly diagnosed patients, while partial responders and progressors had significantly lower diversity. CD4+ but not CD8+ TCR diversity rose significantly by C4D1 (p=0.0027 vs p=0.16), most apparent in complete responders (p=0.02). Baseline TCR diversity was reported to be lower in newly diagnosed patients than in healthy donors, and even lower in relapsed/refractory patients.

Genomic DNA was isolated using the Qiagen DNeasy kit from unsorted PBMCs as well as from negatively selected CD4+ and CD8+ fractions. Using primers that anneal to V and J segments, immunoSEQ multiplex PCR amplified the TCR beta CDR3 regions. A synthetic immune receptor repertoire was used to minimize amplification bias, and any residual bias was removed computationally once sequencing was done. Per the source publication's procedure: Custom Python scripts were used to quantify repertoire diversity as the Shannon entropy index. Unsorted, CD4+ and CD8+ repertoires were examined separately, except in combined analyses, for which CD4+ and CD8+ sequences were merged in silico. Clonal expansion was defined as at least a 2-fold frequency increase after treatment relative to C1D1, with a pseudocount of 0.5 for undetected baseline clones. Singleton clones were defined as clones with 0 or 1 copy at C1D1, and non-singleton clones were defined as clones with 2 or more copies. Clones expanded in unsorted samples were annotated as CD4+, CD8+ or unknown by matching protein sequences in sorted samples from the same patient. Wilcoxon tests on paired samples were used to test diversity changes from C1D1 to C4D1. Held by TCRdb, this immuneACCESS table contains in-frame sequences only and omits some clones. Under half of the omission traces to an unresolved V gene where checked; the cause of the rest is unknown. Clonal size and the V and J genes are those of that table, whereas D and trimming came from the DNA. The sample data list just under 100,000 clones, and around 80% of these were observed just once. 12% of the sample lies in the top ten.

The junction shows trimming of 2 bases on V and 1 base on J, plus 5 bases between the germline ends. Sequences ENHRY (CDR1) and SYGVKD (CDR2) are obtained from the germline V gene. Including cysteine and phenylalanine, the CDR3 has 14 amino acids. CDR3 DNA is the only sequence kept; it has 42 bases, read in frame from the first base. This sample's time point label indicates: cycle 1 day 1 (C1D1), immediately before nivolumab initiation. Every trial patient had relapsed following autologous stem cell transplantation, and prior brentuximab vedotin exposure was what differed among cohorts A, B and C. The trial cohort included more than 55 patients with relapsed/refractory classical Hodgkin lymphoma, and each patient had a best overall response of complete response, partial response or progressive disease. Trial patients were treated with single-agent nivolumab in the multi-cohort phase II CheckMate 205 trial. An independent review committee assessed best overall response by applying the 2007 International Working Group response criteria. Trial PBMCs were collected immediately before nivolumab initiation (C1D1) and during therapy at cycle 2 day 1 and cycle 4 day 1. Peripheral blood was collected in 8 mL Vacutainer Cell Preparation Tubes, from which PBMCs were isolated by centrifugation and then cryopreserved.

This TCR was sampled from a human donor with classical Hodgkin lymphoma. The chain was built from TRBV10-3 and TRBJ2-2, with the D gene call left open. This material consisted of peripheral blood mononuclear cells (PBMCs), taken at baseline. The sequence in DNA is TGTGCCATCAGTGAGGTAGAGAACACCGGGGAGCTGTTTTTT. Its translation is CAISEVENTGELFF.